This T cell receptor (beta chain) was observed in a study of immune evolution from preneoplasia to lung adenocarcinoma. Study-wide findings and caveats: Normal lung had highest clonality; later lesions appeared denser, more diverse.

The method was immunoSEQ multiplex PCR; TCRdb's version includes in-frame clones alone and lacks a portion of them. The data show roughly 5,300 clones, roughly 77% seen once. Germline V gives CDR1 MGHRA, CDR2 YSYEKL. Between the trimmed V and J ends, which lost 1 base and 0 bases, there was a span of 9 bases. This CDR3 has 15 amino acids. Details on this clone: Its cognate antigen is unknown.

Patients had resection in Japan or China between the mid-2010s and the late 2010s. Histologic diagnosis was independently verified by two lung pathologists. Premalignant or tumor cells were enriched by macro-dissection after pathologic assessment. Sequencing was performed on FFPE lung adenocarcinoma in situ tissue. The sequence derives from a person aged 55-85 years with lung adenocarcinoma. The rearrangement joins TRBV4-1 to TRBJ1-2; the D is unclear. CDR3 sequence: CASSQARFANYGYTF. The CDR3 DNA follows: TGCGCCAGCAGCCAAGCAAGATTCGCTAACTATGGCTACACCTTC.